These 2 T cell receptor beta chains were sequenced from one sample in a study of cytomegalovirus exposure and HLA in healthy donors. It was with 60 Vbeta and 13 Jbeta primers that the PCR ran. This table comes from immunoSEQ multiplex PCR, and its TCRdb copy is limited to in-frame clones, with some not included. The table lists about 130,000 clones, 70% to 85% of them singletons. Material: PBMCs. The receptors come from a boy aged 5 to 17 in good health and CMV-seronegative.

This clone was counted once. The chain has TRBV5-4 and TRBJ2-3; TRBD1 agrees at 8 bases. Trimming took 3 bases from V and 3 from J; bases not matched to a gene: 12. Germline loops: CDR1 SGHNT, CDR2 YYREEE (reference sequence). CDR3 length: 17 residues. The CDR3 protein is CASSSRTGWPGTDTQYF. As DNA, the CDR3 is TGTGCCAGCAGCTCTCGGACAGGGTGGCCCGGGACAGATACGCAGTATTTT.

The chain has TRBV27 and TRBJ2-3; D is possibly TRBD1 (6 bases). Germline assignment: CDR1 MNHEY and CDR2 SMNVEV (reference sequence). Trimming left V 6 bases short and J 2 bases short, with 15 bases between. This CDR3 comprises 15 residues. The chain's CDR3 is CASRGHDGTTDTQYF. CDR3 sequence (DNA): TGTGCCAGCAGGGGACATGACGGGACCACAGATACGCAGTATTTT.